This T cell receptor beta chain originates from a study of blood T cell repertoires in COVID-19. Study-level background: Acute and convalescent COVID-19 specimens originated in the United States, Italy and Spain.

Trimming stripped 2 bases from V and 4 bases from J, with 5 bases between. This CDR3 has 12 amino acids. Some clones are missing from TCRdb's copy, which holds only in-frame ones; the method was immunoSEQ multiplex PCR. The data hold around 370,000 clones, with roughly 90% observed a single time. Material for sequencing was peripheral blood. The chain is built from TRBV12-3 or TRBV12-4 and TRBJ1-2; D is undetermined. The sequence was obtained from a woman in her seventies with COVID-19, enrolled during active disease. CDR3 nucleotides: TGTGCCAGCAGTTTAAGCTTCTATGGCTACACCTTC. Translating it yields CASSLSFYGYTF.